This TCR beta chain was documented in a study of cytotoxic CD8 clonotypes in ibrutinib-treated CLL. Turning to the study itself: Results showed some 25 partial and 2 complete responses; following median approximately 68 months, approximately 15 remained remitted, around twelve advanced.

Using immunoSEQ multiplex PCR, the repertoire was profiled, and TCRdb retains in-frame clones only, with some absent. This sample carries 35,000 to 55,000 clones, less than 70% of them seen once, and the ten largest clones take roughly 13%. The junction had 8 bases not matched to a gene; V was cut back by 2 bases and J by 4 bases. Germline V gives CDR1 GTSNPN, CDR2 SVGIG (reference sequence). The CDR3 covers 16 residues. The sample consisted of PBMCs, taken after 12 months of ibrutinib treatment. This chain connects TRBV30 to TRBJ2-5, with 12 bases matching TRBD1. The source is a human donor with chronic lymphocytic leukemia. The CDR3 region has the DNA TGTGCCTGGAGTATTAGGGGACAGGGGGCCGGAGAGACCCAGTACTTC. It is translated as CAWSIRGQGAGETQYF.